The 4 T cell receptor beta chains in this list originate from one sample, sequenced in a study of T-cell reconstitution after alpha-beta-depleted transplantation in children. The TCRbeta library incorporated unique molecular identifiers. TCRdb re-analysed the PCR reads in MiXCR, keeping a single row per CDR3 protein. The table lists about 900,000 distinct CDR3 sequences, roughly 29% of them singletons. Here the sequenced sample was PBMCs, mostly from graft donor cells, taken 360 days after TCRalphabeta/CD19-depleted stem cell transplant. The receptor source for this set is a boy under two years old who had a stem cell transplant for SCID, so the T cells may come from the graft donor.

This clonotype was found a few times. The chain links TRBV12-3 or TRBV12-4 to TRBJ2-1; the match to TRBD2 covers 8 bases. This CDR3 is 16 amino acids long. The trim removed 4 bases at V and 3 bases at J, leaving 8 bases unmatched. The CDR3 here is CASSSGRGDYYNEQFF. The CDR3 nucleotides are TGTGCCAGCAGTTCAGGGCGGGGGGACTACTACAATGAGCAGTTCTTC.

The chain is built from TRBV6-2 or TRBV6-3 and TRBJ2-4, with TRBD1 identical over 9 bases. Germline trimming cut 1 base from V and 4 bases from J; bases unmatched to any gene: 8. The CDR3 is made up of 17 amino acids. Per the germline V gene, CDR1 is MNHEY and CDR2 is SVGEGT. The CDR3 DNA sequence: TGTGCCAGCAGTTACTACTTCCCCGGGACAGGGAAAAACATTCAGTACTTC. This sequence encodes CASSYYFPGTGKNIQYF.

The chain uses TRBV15 and TRBJ2-2; no reliable D call. The CDR3 length is 16 residues. V dropped 0 bases and J dropped 1 base, with 9 bases sitting between them. In germline, CDR1 is LNHNV, CDR2 YYDKDF (reference sequence). CDR3 loop: CATSRDMNLNTGELFF. For the CDR3, the DNA is TGTGCCACCAGCAGAGATATGAACTTGAACACCGGGGAGCTGTTTTTT.

This clonotype was counted a few times. DNA of the CDR3: TGTGCCAGCGGAGGGAATAAGAGGAACGAGCAGTACTTC. Its translation: CASGGNKRNEQYF. V gene TRBV9 combines with J gene TRBJ2-7; tentative D call: TRBD2 (6 bases). This CDR3 contains 13 residues. Trimming removed 7 bases at V and 5 bases at J, with 16 bases between. Germline assignment: CDR1 SGDLS and CDR2 YYNGEE. Looking up the rest from reference TRBV9 and TRBJ2-7 gives the full variable domain: DSGVTQTPKHLITATGQRVTLRCSPRSGDLSVYWYQQSLDQGLQFLIQYYNGEERAKGNILERFSAQQFPDLHSELNLSSLELGDSALYFCASGGNKRNEQYFGPGTRLTVT.